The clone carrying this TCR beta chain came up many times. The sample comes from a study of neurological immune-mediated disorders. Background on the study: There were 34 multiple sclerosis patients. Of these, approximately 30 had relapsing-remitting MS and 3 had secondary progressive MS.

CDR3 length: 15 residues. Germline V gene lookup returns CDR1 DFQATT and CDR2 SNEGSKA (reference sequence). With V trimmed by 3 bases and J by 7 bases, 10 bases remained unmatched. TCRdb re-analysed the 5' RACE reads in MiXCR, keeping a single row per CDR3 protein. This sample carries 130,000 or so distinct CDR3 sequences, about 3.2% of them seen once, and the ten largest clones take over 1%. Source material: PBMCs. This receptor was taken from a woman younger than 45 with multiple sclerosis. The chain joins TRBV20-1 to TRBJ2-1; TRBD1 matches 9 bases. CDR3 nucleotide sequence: TGCAGTGCTAGGGCACAGGGGGCGAAGGCGAATGAGCAGTTCTTC. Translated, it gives CSARAQGAKANEQFF.